The clone carrying this TCR beta chain was recorded at least ten times. Its antigen is not known. The CDR3 covers 14 residues. Trimming left V 5 bases short and J 5 bases short, with 10 bases between. Germline CDR1 PRHDT, CDR2 FYEKMQ (reference sequence). The source of the sample is a study of T cells in Graves' hyperthyroidism and ophthalmopathy. Amplified TCR beta CDR3 regions came from RNA transcripts. First-round RT-PCR with HTBI primers amplified the TCR CDR3 region. TCRdb itself ran the multiplex PCR reads through MiXCR, one entry per CDR3 protein. The sample records over 700,000 distinct CDR3 sequences, 35% being singletons. Study-wide points: Researchers report that a 13 V-J model separated ophthalmopathy from stable hyperthyroidism. Appearing also in blood were most of the thyroid clonotypes expanded above 0.001.

Newly diagnosed hyperthyroidism, duration under 2 months, in patients aged 18 to 65. The TCR originated in a middle-aged woman with Graves' hyperthyroidism. J is TRBJ2-6 and V is TRBV13; no clear D gene. Material: blood. The CDR3 nucleotides read TGTGCCAGCAGCCCCTTGGGTAGGGCCAACGTCCTGACTTTC. It translates to CASSPLGRANVLTF.